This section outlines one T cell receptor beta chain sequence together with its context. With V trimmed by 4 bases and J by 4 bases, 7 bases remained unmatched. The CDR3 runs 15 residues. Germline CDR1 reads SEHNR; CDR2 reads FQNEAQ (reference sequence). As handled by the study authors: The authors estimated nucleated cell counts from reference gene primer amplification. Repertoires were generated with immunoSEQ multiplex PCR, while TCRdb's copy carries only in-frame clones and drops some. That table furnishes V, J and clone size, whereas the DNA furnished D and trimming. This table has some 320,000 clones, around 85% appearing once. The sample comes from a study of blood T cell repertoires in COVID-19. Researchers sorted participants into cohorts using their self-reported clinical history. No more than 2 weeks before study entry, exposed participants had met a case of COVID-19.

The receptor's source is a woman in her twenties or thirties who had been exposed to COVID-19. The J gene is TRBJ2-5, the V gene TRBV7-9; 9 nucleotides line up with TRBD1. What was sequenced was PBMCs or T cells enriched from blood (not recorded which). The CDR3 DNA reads TGTGCCAGCAGCTCGGGGGACAGGGATTCAGAGACCCAGTACTTC. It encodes CASSSGDRDSETQYF.